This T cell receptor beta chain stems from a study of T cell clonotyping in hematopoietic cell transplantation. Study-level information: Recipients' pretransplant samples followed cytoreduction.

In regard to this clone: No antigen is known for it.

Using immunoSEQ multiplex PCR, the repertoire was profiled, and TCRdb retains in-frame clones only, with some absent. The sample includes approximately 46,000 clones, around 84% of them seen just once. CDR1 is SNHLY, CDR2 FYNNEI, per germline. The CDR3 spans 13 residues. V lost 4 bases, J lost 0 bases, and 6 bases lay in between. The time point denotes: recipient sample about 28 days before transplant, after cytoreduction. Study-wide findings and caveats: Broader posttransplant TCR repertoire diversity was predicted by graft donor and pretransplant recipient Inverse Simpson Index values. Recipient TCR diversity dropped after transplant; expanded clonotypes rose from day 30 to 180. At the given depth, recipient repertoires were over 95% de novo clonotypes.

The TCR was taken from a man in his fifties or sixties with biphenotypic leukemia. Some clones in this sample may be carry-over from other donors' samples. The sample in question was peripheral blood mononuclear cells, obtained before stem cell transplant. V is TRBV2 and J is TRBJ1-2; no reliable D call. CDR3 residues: CASSGAANYGYTF. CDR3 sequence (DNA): TGTGCCAGCAGTGGGGCAGCTAACTATGGCTACACCTTC.